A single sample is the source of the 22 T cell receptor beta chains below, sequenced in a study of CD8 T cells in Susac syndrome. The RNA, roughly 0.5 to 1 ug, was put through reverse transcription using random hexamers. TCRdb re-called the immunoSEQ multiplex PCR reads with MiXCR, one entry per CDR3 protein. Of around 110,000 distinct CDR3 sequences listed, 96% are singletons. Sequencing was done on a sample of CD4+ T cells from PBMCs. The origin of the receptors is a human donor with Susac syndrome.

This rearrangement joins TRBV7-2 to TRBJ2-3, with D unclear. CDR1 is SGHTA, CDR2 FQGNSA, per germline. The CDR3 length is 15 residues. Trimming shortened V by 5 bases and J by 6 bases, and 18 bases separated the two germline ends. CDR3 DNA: TGTGCCAGCAGCCCTCCCTCCGGGCCTGGGGATACGCAGTATTTT. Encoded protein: CASSPPSGPGDTQYF. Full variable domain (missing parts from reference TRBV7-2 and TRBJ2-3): GAGVSQSPSNKVTEKGKDVELRCDPISGHTALYWYRQSLGQGLEFLIYFQGNSAPDKSGLPSDRFSAERTGGSVSTLTIQRTQQEDSAVYLCASSPPSGPGDTQYFGPGTRLTVL.

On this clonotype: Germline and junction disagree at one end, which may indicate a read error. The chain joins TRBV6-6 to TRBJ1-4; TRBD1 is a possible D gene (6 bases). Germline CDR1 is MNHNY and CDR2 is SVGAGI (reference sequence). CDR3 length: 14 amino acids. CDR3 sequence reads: CASRGRSTNEKLFF. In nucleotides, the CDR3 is TGCGCCAGCAGGGGACGGTCAACTAATGAAAAACTGTTTTTT.

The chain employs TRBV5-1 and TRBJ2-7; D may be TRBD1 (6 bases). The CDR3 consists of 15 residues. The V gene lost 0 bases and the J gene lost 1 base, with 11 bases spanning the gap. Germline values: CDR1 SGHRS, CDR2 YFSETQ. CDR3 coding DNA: TGCGCCAGCAGCTTGGTAGACAGGATATCCTACGAGCAGTACTTC. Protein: CASSLVDRISYEQYF.

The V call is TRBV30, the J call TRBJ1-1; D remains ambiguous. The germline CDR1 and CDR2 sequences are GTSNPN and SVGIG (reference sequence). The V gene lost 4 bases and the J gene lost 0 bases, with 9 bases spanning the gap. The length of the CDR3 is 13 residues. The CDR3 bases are TGTGCCTGGACGAGTGGAATGAACACTGAAGCTTTCTTT. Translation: CAWTSGMNTEAFF. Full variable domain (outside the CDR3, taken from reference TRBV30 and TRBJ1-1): SQTIHQWPATLVQPVGSPLSLECTVEGTSNPNLYWYRQAAGRGLQLLFYSVGIGQISSEVPQNLSASRPQDRQFILSSKKLLLSDSGFYLCAWTSGMNTEAFFGQGTRLTVV.

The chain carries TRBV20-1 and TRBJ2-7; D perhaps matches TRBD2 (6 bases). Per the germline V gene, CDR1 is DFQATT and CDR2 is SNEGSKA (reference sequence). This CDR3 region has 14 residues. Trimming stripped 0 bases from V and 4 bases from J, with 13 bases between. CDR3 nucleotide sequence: TGCAGTGCTAGAGAGGGACTCTCGGCGTACGAGCAGTACTTC. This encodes CSAREGLSAYEQYF.

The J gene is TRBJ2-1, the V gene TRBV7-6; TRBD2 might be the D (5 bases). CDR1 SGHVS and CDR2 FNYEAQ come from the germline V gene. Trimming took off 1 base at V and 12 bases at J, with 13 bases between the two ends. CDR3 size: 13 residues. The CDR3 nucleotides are TGTGCCAGCAGCTTAGGGAGCGCCCGGGGGCAGTTCTTC. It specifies CASSLGSARGQFF.

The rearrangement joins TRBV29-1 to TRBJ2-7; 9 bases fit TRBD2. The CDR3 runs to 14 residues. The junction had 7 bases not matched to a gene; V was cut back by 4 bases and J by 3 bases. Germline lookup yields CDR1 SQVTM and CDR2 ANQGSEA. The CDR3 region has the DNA TGCAGCGTTGCAGTGGCTAGCGGGAACTACGAGCAGTACTTC. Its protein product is CSVAVASGNYEQYF.

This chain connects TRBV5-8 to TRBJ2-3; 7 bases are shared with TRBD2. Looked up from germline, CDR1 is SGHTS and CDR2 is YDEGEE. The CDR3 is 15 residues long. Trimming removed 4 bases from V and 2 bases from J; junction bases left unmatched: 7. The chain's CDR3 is CASSTLLALTDTQYF. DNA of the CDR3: TGTGCCAGCAGCACTCTACTAGCGCTCACAGATACGCAGTATTTT.

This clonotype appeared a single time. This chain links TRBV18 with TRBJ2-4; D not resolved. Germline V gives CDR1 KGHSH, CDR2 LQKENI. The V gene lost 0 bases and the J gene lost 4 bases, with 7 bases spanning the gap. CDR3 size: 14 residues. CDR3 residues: CASSPPNSKNIQYF. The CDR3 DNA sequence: TGTGCCAGCTCACCACCGAACAGTAAAAACATTCAGTACTTC.

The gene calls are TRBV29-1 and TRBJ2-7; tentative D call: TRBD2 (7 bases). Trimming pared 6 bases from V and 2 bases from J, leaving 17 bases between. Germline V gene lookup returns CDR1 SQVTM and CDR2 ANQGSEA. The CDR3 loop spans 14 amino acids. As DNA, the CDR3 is TGCAGCGTCACCCCAAGCGGGACACCCTACGAGCAGTACTTC. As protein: CSVTPSGTPYEQYF.

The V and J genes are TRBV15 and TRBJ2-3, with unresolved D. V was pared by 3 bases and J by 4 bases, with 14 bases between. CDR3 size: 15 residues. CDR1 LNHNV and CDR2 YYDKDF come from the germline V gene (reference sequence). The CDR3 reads CATSSLGRSSDTQYF. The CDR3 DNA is TGTGCCACCAGCAGTCTGGGTCGGAGCTCAGATACGCAGTATTTT.

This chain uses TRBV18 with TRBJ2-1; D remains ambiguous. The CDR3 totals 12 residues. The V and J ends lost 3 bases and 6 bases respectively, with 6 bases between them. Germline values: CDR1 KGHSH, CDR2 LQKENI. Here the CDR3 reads CASSPAANEQFF. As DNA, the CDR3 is TGTGCCAGCTCACCTGCAGCCAATGAGCAGTTCTTC.

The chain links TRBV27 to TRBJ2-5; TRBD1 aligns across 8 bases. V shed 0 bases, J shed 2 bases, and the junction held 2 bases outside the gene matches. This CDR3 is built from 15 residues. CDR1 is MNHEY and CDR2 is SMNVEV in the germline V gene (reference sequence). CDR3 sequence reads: CASSLSRTGQETQYF. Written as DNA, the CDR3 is TGTGCCAGCAGTTTATCCCGGACAGGGCAAGAGACCCAGTACTTC.

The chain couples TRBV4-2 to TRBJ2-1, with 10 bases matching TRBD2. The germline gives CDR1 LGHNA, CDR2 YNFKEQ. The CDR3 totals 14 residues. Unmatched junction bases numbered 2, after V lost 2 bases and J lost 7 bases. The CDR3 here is CASSQLAGVNEQFF. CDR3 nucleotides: TGTGCCAGCAGCCAACTAGCGGGAGTTAATGAGCAGTTCTTC.

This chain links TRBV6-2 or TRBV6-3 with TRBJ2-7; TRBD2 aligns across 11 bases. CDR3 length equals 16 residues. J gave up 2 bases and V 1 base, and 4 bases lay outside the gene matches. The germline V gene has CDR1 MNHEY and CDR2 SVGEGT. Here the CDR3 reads CASSYLAGGLAYEQYF. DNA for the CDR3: TGTGCCAGCAGTTACTTAGCGGGAGGGCTCGCCTACGAGCAGTACTTC.

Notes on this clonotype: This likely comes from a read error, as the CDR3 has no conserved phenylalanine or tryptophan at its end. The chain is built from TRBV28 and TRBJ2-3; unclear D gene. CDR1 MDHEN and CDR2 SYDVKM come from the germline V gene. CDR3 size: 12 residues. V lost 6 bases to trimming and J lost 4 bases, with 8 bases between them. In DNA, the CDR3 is TGTGCCAGCAGACTCAGCCCAGATACGCAGTATCTT. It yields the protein CASRLSPDTQYL.

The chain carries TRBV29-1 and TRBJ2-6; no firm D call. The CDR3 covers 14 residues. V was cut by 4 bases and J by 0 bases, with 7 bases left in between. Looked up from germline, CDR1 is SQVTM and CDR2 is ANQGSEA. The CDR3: CSVVPNSGANVLTF. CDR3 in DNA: TGCAGCGTTGTCCCAAACTCTGGGGCCAACGTCCTGACTTTC.

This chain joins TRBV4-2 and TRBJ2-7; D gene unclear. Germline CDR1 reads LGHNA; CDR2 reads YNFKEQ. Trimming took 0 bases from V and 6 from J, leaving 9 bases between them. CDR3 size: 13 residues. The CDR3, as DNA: TGTGCCAGCAGCCAAGACGTGAGTTCCGAGCAGTACTTC. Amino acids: CASSQDVSSEQYF.

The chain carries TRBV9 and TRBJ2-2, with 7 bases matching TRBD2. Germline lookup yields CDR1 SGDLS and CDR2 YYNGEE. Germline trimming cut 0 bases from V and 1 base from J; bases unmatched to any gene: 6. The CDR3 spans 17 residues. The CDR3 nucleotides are TGTGCCAGCAGCGTAGGCGCTAGCGGCATGAACACCGGGGAGCTGTTTTTT. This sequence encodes CASSVGASGMNTGELFF.

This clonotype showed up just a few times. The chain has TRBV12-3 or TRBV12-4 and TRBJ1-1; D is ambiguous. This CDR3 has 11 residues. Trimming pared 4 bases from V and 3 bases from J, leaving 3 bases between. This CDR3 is CASSSYTEAFF. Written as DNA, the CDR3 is TGTGCCAGCAGTTCGTACACTGAAGCTTTCTTT.

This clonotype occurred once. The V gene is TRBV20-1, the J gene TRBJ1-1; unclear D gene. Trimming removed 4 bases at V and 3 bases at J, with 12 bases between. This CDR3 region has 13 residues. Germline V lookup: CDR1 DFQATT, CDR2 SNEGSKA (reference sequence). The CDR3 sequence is CSAISLRDTEAFF. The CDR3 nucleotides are TGCAGTGCTATATCGCTGAGAGACACTGAAGCTTTCTTT.

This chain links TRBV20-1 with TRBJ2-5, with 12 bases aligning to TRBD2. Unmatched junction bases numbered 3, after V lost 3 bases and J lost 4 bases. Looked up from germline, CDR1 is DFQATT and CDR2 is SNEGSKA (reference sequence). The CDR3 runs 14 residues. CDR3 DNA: TGCAGTGCTAGGGAGACTAGCGGGAGAGAGACCCAGTACTTC. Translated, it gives CSARETSGRETQYF.